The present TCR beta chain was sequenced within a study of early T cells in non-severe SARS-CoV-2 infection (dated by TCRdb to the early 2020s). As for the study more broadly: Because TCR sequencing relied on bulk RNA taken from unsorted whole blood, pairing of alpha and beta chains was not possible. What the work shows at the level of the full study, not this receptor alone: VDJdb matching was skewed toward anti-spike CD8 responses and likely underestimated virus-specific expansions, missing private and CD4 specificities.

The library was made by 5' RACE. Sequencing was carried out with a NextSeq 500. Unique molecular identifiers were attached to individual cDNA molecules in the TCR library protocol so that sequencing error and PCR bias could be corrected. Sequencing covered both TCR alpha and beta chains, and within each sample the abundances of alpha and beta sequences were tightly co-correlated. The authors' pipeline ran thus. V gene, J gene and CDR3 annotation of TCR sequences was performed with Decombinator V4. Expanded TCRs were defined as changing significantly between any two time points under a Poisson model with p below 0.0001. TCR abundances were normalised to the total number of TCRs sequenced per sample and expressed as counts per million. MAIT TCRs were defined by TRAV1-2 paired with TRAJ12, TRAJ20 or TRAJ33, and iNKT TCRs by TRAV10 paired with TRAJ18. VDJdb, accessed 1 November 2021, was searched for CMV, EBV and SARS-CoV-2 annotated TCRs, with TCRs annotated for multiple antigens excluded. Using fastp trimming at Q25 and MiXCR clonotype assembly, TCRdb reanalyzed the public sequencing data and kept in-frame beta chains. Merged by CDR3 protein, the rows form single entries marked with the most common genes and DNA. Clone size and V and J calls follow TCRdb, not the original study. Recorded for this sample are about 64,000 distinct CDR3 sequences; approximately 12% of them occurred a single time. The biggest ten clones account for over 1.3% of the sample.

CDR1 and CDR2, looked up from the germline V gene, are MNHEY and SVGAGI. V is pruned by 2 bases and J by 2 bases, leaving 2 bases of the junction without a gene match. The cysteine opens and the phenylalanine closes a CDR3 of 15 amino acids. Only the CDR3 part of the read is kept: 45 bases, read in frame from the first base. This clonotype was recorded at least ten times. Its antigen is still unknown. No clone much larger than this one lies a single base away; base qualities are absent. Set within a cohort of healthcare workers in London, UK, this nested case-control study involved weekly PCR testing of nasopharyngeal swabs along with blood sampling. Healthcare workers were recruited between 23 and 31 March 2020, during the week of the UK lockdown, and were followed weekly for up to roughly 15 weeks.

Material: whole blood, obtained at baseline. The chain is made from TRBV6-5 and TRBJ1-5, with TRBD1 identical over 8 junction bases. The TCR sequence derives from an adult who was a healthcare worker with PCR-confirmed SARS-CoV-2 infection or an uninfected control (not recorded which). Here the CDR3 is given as CASSYGQGGNQPQHF. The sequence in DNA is TGTGCCAGCAGTTACGGACAGGGCGGCAATCAGCCCCAGCATTTT.